This passage covers 27 T cell receptor beta chains from one sample sequenced in a study of blood T cell repertoires in COVID-19. Assay used: immunoSEQ multiplex PCR; TCRdb lists only in-frame clones, some missing. Of about 180,000 clones listed, about 85% are singletons. Sequencing input: PBMCs or T cells enriched from blood (not recorded which). The source of these receptors is a man aged 35-49 years who had recovered from COVID-19.

This clone was recorded once. V and J are TRBV6-5 and TRBJ2-5; perhaps TRBD1 as D (5 bases). Trimming pared 0 bases from V and 2 bases from J, leaving 10 bases between. The CDR3 is 15 residues long. In germline, CDR1 is MNHEY, CDR2 SVGAGI. CDR3 sequence reads: CASSYSAAGQETQYF. The CDR3 nucleotides are TGTGCCAGCAGTTACTCGGCGGCAGGGCAAGAGACCCAGTACTTC.

The genes are TRBV19 and TRBJ1-5; D perhaps matches TRBD1 (5 bases). Germline V gene lookup returns CDR1 LNHDA and CDR2 SQIVND (reference sequence). With 7 bases removed from V and 0 bases from J, the gap between germline ends came to 13 bases. The CDR3 sequence is 15 residues long. CDR3 loop: CASNFRQNSNQPQHF. The CDR3 DNA follows: TGTGCCAGTAATTTCCGACAGAATAGCAATCAGCCCCAGCATTTT.

The rearrangement links TRBV29-1 to TRBJ2-3; possible D gene TRBD2, 7 bases. Trimming pared 7 bases from V and 3 bases from J, leaving 17 bases between. There are 14 residues in the CDR3. Germline loops: CDR1 SQVTM, CDR2 ANQGSEA. CDR3 nucleotides: TGCAGCGCCCTCGGGGGGCGAGGGACAGATACGCAGTATTTT. This encodes CSALGGRGTDTQYF.

The chain uses TRBV6-4 and TRBJ2-1; perhaps TRBD2 as D (6 bases). CDR3 length equals 15 residues. V was clipped by 6 bases and J by 1 base, with 13 bases between them. Germline-derived CDR1 and CDR2 are MRHNA and SNTAGT. This CDR3 reads CASSQTRGSYNEQFF. Written as DNA, the CDR3 is TGTGCCAGCAGCCAAACGCGGGGATCCTACAATGAGCAGTTCTTC.

The table lists this clone with a few counts. V and J are TRBV19 and TRBJ2-3; D may be TRBD2 (5 bases). Trimming shortened V by 4 bases and J by 2 bases, and 10 bases separated the two germline ends. CDR3 size: 14 residues. Germline CDR1 reads LNHDA; CDR2 reads SQIVND (reference sequence). Here the CDR3 DNA reads TGTGCCAGTAGTAGAAGCGGACCCACAGATACGCAGTATTTT. Translating it yields CASSRSGPTDTQYF.

This clone was observed once. The genes are TRBV25-1 and TRBJ1-2; 8 nucleotides match TRBD1. Per germline, CDR1 MGHDK and CDR2 SYGVNS. After removal of 7 bases from V and 7 bases from J, the junction contained 11 bases not matched to a gene. The CDR3 is 14 residues long. CDR3 DNA: TGTGCCAGCAACCCAGACAGGGGAGTTGGTGGCTACACCTTC. It is translated as CASNPDRGVGGYTF.

As DNA, the CDR3 is TGTGCCAGCAGTGAGACAGGAAAATACGAGCAGTACTTC. This translates into CASSETGKYEQYF. V gene TRBV12-3 or TRBV12-4 combines with J gene TRBJ2-7, with D possibly TRBD1 on 6 matching bases. The CDR3 loop spans 13 amino acids. Trimming left V 5 bases short and J 4 bases short, with 12 bases between.

The chain links TRBV19 to TRBJ2-1, with 11 positions matching TRBD2. This CDR3 region has 15 residues. The germline gives CDR1 LNHDA, CDR2 SQIVND (reference sequence). The junction had 1 base not matched to a gene; V was cut back by 3 bases and J by 3 bases. Here the CDR3 reads CASSMGTSGYNEQFF. The CDR3 DNA reads TGTGCCAGTAGTATGGGGACTAGCGGCTACAATGAGCAGTTCTTC.

The genes are TRBV25-1 and TRBJ1-1; D is perhaps TRBD1 (5 bases). The CDR3 has 14 residues. Between the trimmed V and J ends, which lost 6 bases and 0 bases, there was a span of 11 bases. CDR1 and CDR2 (germline): MGHDK, SYGVNS. The CDR3 coding sequence is TGTGCCAGCAGGGTCTCGGGGGTGAACACTGAAGCTTTCTTT. Encoded protein: CASRVSGVNTEAFF.

The V call is TRBV2, the J call TRBJ1-2; D is unresolved. Trimming cost V 8 bases and J 4 bases, with 8 bases left between them. Per the germline V gene, CDR1 is SNHLY and CDR2 is FYNNEI. The CDR3 totals 11 residues. In DNA, the CDR3 is TGTGCCAGCCGAGATAGCTATGGCTACACCTTC. Encoded protein: CASRDSYGYTF. Looking up the rest from reference TRBV2 and TRBJ1-2 gives the full variable domain: EPEVTQTPSHQVTQMGQEVILRCVPISNHLYFYWYRQILGQKVEFLVSFYNNEISEKSEIFDDQFSVERPDGSNFTLKIRSTKLEDSAMYFCASRDSYGYTFGSGTRLTVV.

The chain recombines TRBV5-4 with TRBJ2-3; a possible D gene is TRBD2 (5 bases). Germline-derived CDR1 and CDR2 are SGHNT and YYREEE (reference sequence). The V gene lost 0 bases and the J gene lost 1 base, with 18 bases spanning the gap. The CDR3 consists of 18 residues. The CDR3: CASSLVGSGQSGTDTQYF. The CDR3 nucleotides are TGTGCCAGCAGCTTGGTTGGGAGCGGTCAAAGCGGCACAGATACGCAGTATTTT.

The chain recombines TRBV20-1 with TRBJ1-1; a weak D match, TRBD1 (5 bases). This CDR3 contains 12 residues. Trimming removed 3 bases from V and 6 bases from J, with 11 bases in between. Germline CDR1 and CDR2: DFQATT and SNEGSKA (reference sequence). CDR3 residues: CSASRGEAEAFF. Here the CDR3 DNA reads TGCAGTGCTAGTCGAGGGGAGGCTGAAGCTTTCTTT.

The chain links TRBV7-8 to TRBJ1-3; D is ambiguous. Trimming stripped 5 bases from V and 1 base from J, with 15 bases between. The V gene's germline CDR1 is SGHVS and CDR2 FQNEAQ. The CDR3 consists of 16 residues. The CDR3 spells CASSPPKELSGNTIYF. The DNA for the CDR3 is TGTGCCAGCAGCCCCCCAAAAGAGCTTTCTGGAAACACCATATATTTT.

The chain joins TRBV2 to TRBJ2-1; D perhaps matches TRBD2 (7 bases). The CDR3 length is 15 residues. V dropped 6 bases and J dropped 7 bases, with 19 bases sitting between them. Germline V gene data show CDR1 as SNHLY and CDR2 as FYNNEI. CDR3 sequence reads: CASRKGSQGGNEQFF. The DNA for the CDR3 is TGTGCCAGCAGGAAGGGGTCACAGGGAGGGAATGAGCAGTTCTTC. Full variable domain (remainder filled in from reference TRBV2 and TRBJ2-1): EPEVTQTPSHQVTQMGQEVILRCVPISNHLYFYWYRQILGQKVEFLVSFYNNEISEKSEIFDDQFSVERPDGSNFTLKIRSTKLEDSAMYFCASRKGSQGGNEQFFGPGTRLTVL.

The rearrangement uses TRBV6-1 and TRBJ1-2; 7 bases align to TRBD1. J gave up 8 bases and V 0 bases, and 6 bases lay outside the gene matches. Germline CDR1 and CDR2: MNHNS and SASEGT. CDR3 length: 14 residues. In DNA, the CDR3 is TGTGCCAGCAGTGAAGCGTATAGAGGGGGCGGCTACACCTTC. It yields the protein CASSEAYRGGGYTF.

The V call is TRBV4-2, the J call TRBJ1-5; 7 nucleotides agree with TRBD1. The CDR3 sequence is 14 residues long. Germline V gives CDR1 LGHNA, CDR2 YNFKEQ. The junction had 0 bases not matched to a gene; V was cut back by 3 bases and J by 1 base. The CDR3 spells CASSQGQSNQPQHF. The CDR3 DNA follows: TGTGCCAGCAGCCAGGGACAGAGCAATCAGCCCCAGCATTTT.

This rearrangement joins TRBV7-9 to TRBJ1-1; possibly TRBD1 for D (5 bases). This CDR3 is built from 15 residues. Germline V gene data show CDR1 as SEHNR and CDR2 as FQNEAQ (reference sequence). V was shortened by 4 bases and J by 0 bases, with 12 bases between the two germline ends. CDR3 sequence (DNA): TGTGCCAGCAGCTCGCTGACAGCCATGAACACTGAAGCTTTCTTT. It translates to CASSSLTAMNTEAFF.

The V gene is TRBV29-1, the J gene TRBJ1-2, with D uncertain. This CDR3 has 13 amino acids. The germline V gene has CDR1 SQVTM and CDR2 ANQGSEA. Trimming removed 5 bases at V and 0 bases at J, with 10 bases between. CDR3 loop: CSVFQRTNYGYTF. DNA for the CDR3: TGCAGCGTTTTTCAGCGCACTAACTATGGCTACACCTTC.

The chain uses TRBV30 and TRBJ2-7, with TRBD1 matching 8 bases. The CDR3 length is 15 residues. The V and J ends lost 1 base and 2 bases, in that order; junction bases with no gene match: 7. CDR1 and CDR2 from the germline V gene are GTSNPN and SVGIG (reference sequence). The CDR3 coding sequence is TGTGCCTGGAGTGCCGGGACAGGCGAAACCTACGAGCAGTACTTC. Protein: CAWSAGTGETYEQYF.

The chain has TRBV5-1 and TRBJ2-2; TRBD2 matches 7 bases. The CDR3 length is 16 residues. Trimming removed 2 bases from V and 3 bases from J; junction bases left unmatched: 7. Germline V gene sequence: CDR1 SGHRS, CDR2 YFSETQ. The CDR3 sequence: CASSLGEGSDTGELFF. The CDR3 DNA is TGCGCCAGCAGCTTAGGGGAGGGGTCGGACACCGGGGAGCTGTTTTTT. The entire variable domain, with the rest obtained from reference TRBV5-1 and TRBJ2-2, is as follows: KAGVTQTPRYLIKTRGQQVTLSCSPISGHRSVSWYQQTPGQGLQFLFEYFSETQRNKGNFPGRFSGRQFSNSRSEMNVSTLELGDSALYLCASSLGEGSDTGELFFGEGSRLTVL.

A single count supports this clone. The chain couples TRBV6-5 to TRBJ1-4; 9 nucleotides agree with TRBD1. This CDR3 has 14 residues. J gave up 7 bases and V 6 bases, and 6 bases lay outside the gene matches. Germline lookup yields CDR1 MNHEY and CDR2 SVGAGI. CDR3 bases: TGTGCCAGCAGGTTACAGGGGGCGCGTGAAAAACTGTTTTTT. Encoded protein: CASRLQGAREKLFF.

The chain joins TRBV23-1 to TRBJ2-7; 12 nucleotides line up with TRBD1. TRBV23-1 is assigned to the ORF class and has an uncertain function. CDR3 length: 15 amino acids. Unmatched junction bases numbered 7, after V lost 4 bases and J lost 6 bases. The CDR3 reads CASSRDRGRRGEQYF. As DNA, the CDR3 is TGCGCCAGCAGTCGGGACAGGGGGCGGAGGGGCGAGCAGTACTTC.

The chain carries TRBV18 and TRBJ2-2; TRBD1 matches at 7 bases. This CDR3 contains 14 residues. Germline V CDR1 and CDR2: KGHSH, LQKENI. With 3 bases clipped from V and 4 bases from J, the junction kept 2 bases outside the gene matches. CDR3 region: CASSPRDSTGELFF. The CDR3 DNA reads as TGTGCCAGCTCACCCCGGGACAGCACCGGGGAGCTGTTTTTT.

The chain recombines TRBV7-3 with TRBJ2-1; 7 bases are a match to TRBD1. V gave up 5 bases and J gave up 6 bases; unmatched junction bases: 10. The CDR3 loop spans 15 amino acids. The germline V gene encodes CDR1 SGHTA and CDR2 FQGTGA. This CDR3 is CASSLRQGSGNEQFF. CDR3 DNA sequence: TGTGCCAGCAGCCTCAGACAGGGCTCAGGCAATGAGCAGTTCTTC.

The chain uses TRBV4-1 and TRBJ1-4, with 9 bases matching TRBD1. Germline trimming cut 5 bases from V and 7 bases from J; bases unmatched to any gene: 5. The CDR3 consists of 14 residues. The germline gives CDR1 MGHRA, CDR2 YSYEKL. In DNA form, the CDR3 reads TGCGCCAGCAGCTTACAGGGGGCATTTGAAAAACTGTTTTTT. Translated: CASSLQGAFEKLFF.

This clone was detected only once. The CDR3 nucleotides read TGCGCCAGCAGCTTGTCAGTCTCCCCAACCGACTCCTACGAGCAGTACTTC. Encoded protein: CASSLSVSPTDSYEQYF. The chain links TRBV5-1 to TRBJ2-7; D is uncertain. V was shortened by 1 base and J by 0 bases, with 17 bases between the two germline ends. This CDR3 contains 17 residues. Germline lookup yields CDR1 SGHRS and CDR2 YFSETQ.

The chain employs TRBV4-2 and TRBJ2-7, with unresolved D. V lost 2 bases, J lost 3 bases, and 17 bases lay in between. Germline-derived CDR1 and CDR2 are LGHNA and YNFKEQ. This CDR3 is built from 16 residues. CDR3 sequence reads: CASSQKLEATLYEQYF. CDR3 nucleotides: TGTGCCAGCAGCCAAAAATTGGAAGCGACCCTCTACGAGCAGTACTTC.